This T cell receptor (beta chain) was sequenced during a study of T-cell memory formation after mild COVID-19. Study details: Largely, the TCR clusters proved donor specific.

V shed 4 bases and J shed 3 bases, with 10 bases lying between them. The CDR3 runs to 13 residues. The germline V gene has CDR1 DFQATT and CDR2 SNEGSKA (reference sequence). TCRdb itself ran the 5' RACE reads through MiXCR, one entry per CDR3 protein. The sample has about 290,000 distinct CDR3 sequences; around 15% are singletons. Study observations and caveats: Clones that got smaller from day 15 to 85 had even CD4/CD8, while clones growing later tipped toward CD4+. The appearance of some responding clones in pre-infection memory suggested that cross-reactive memory joined.

Points on this clonotype: Its target is not known.

The sequence was obtained from a man between 18 and 29 years old who had mild COVID-19 (a few samples of this study predate the infection). Cell type and time point are not known. The rearrangement links TRBV20-1 to TRBJ2-1; D remains ambiguous. The sequencing input was PBMCs or a T cell subset sorted from them (not recorded which). The CDR3 loop is CSAIGGLYNEQFF. CDR3 nucleotide sequence: TGCAGTGCTATCGGCGGCCTCTACAATGAGCAGTTCTTC.